The 3 T cell receptor beta chains reported below all come from one sample, sequenced in a study of read filtering for tumor transcriptome and immune sequencing. Molecular barcoded adaptors covering alpha/delta and beta/gamma chains were used on roughly 400 ng RNA. Using its own MiXCR run on the reads, TCRdb lists one record per CDR3 protein. This sample has roughly 130,000 distinct CDR3 sequences, with 13% found just once. Material for sequencing was a population of CD138-negative cells sorted from bone marrow. The source of these receptors is a donor aged 40 or over with multiple myeloma.

This clonotype has more than one count but fewer than ten. This chain links TRBV12-3 or TRBV12-4 with TRBJ1-2; D perhaps matches TRBD1 (5 bases). Trimming took 6 bases from V and 1 from J, leaving 15 bases between them. The CDR3 is 15 amino acids. The CDR3 sequence is CASSPAGDHNYGYTF. The CDR3 DNA reads as TGTGCCAGCAGCCCCGCCGGGGACCATAACTATGGCTACACCTTC.

This clonotype was seen repeatedly, ten times or more. The V and J genes are TRBV19 and TRBJ2-1; 7 nucleotides line up with TRBD2. Germline assignment: CDR1 LNHDA and CDR2 SQIVND (reference sequence). The CDR3 totals 14 residues. J was trimmed by 4 bases and V by 9 bases; bases with no gene match: 9. CDR3 sequence: CASAVASGYNEQFF. CDR3 DNA sequence: TGTGCCAGCGCGGTGGCTAGCGGATACAATGAGCAGTTCTTC.

This clonotype was detected ten times or more. The conserved phenylalanine or tryptophan normally closing the CDR3 is absent here, so this likely arose from a read error. The CDR3 here is CASSSRFKDYEQYL. DNA for the CDR3: TGTGCCAGCAGTAGTCGTTTTAAAGACTACGAGCAGTACCTC. The rearrangement uses TRBV25-1 and TRBJ2-7; no definite D call. The germline V gene encodes CDR1 MGHDK and CDR2 SYGVNS. V shed 5 bases and J shed 3 bases, with 14 bases lying between them. The length of the CDR3 is 14 residues.